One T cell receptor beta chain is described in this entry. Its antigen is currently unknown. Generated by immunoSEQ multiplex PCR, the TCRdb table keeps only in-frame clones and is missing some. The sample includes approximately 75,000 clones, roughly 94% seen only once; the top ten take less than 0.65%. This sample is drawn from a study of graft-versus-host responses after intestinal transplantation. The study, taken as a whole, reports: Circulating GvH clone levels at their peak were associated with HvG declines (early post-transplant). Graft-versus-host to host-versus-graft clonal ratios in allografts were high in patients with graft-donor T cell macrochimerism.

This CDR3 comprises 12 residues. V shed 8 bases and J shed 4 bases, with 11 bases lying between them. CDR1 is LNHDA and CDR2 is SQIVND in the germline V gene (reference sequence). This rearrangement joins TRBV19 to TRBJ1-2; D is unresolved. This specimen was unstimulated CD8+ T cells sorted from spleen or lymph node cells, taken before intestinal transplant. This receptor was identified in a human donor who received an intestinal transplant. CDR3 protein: CASASGFYGYTF. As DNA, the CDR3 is TGTGCCAGTGCGAGCGGTTTCTATGGCTACACCTTC.